This TCR beta chain was found in a study of read filtering for tumor transcriptome and immune sequencing. The library was built from 400 ng RNA with molecular barcoded adaptors for alpha/delta and beta/gamma chains. MiXCR was run by TCRdb on the reads, yielding one entry per CDR3 protein. This table has tens of thousands of distinct CDR3 sequences, roughly 18% appearing once. This clonotype was seen at least ten times. The CDR3 consists of 13 residues. V was trimmed by 4 bases and J by 6 bases, leaving 9 bases between them. Germline CDR1 and CDR2: MRHNA and SNTAGT. The V and J genes are TRBV6-4 and TRBJ2-2; D unclear. Sample: a population of CD138-negative cells sorted from bone marrow. This receptor was taken from a donor aged 40 or older with multiple myeloma. CDR3 coding DNA: TGTGCCAGCAGTGTTTTCGGGTCCGGGGAGCTGTTTTTT. This encodes CASSVFGSGELFF.